The 26 T cell receptor beta chains listed next were all sequenced from one sample in a study of shared clonotypes between healthy human individuals. Sequencing used immunoSEQ multiplex PCR; TCRdb keeps in-frame clones, though not all of them. The table lists about 380,000 clones, around 96% of them singletons, with about 0.32% in the top ten. The specimen was memory CD8+ T cells sorted from blood. Subset meaning: CD45RO+ cells pooled with CCR7-negative TemRA cells. These receptors were collected from a man aged 25 to 40 in good health.

The V and J genes are TRBV5-1 and TRBJ1-3, with TRBD1 matching 10 bases. Germline-derived CDR1 and CDR2 are SGHRS and YFSETQ. The CDR3 is made up of 16 amino acids. V gave up 0 bases and J gave up 1 base; unmatched junction bases: 1. Here the CDR3 reads CASSLGQGASGNTIYF. In DNA, the CDR3 is TGCGCCAGCAGCTTGGGACAGGGGGCGTCTGGAAACACCATATATTTT. Full variable domain (missing parts from reference TRBV5-1 and TRBJ1-3): KAGVTQTPRYLIKTRGQQVTLSCSPISGHRSVSWYQQTPGQGLQFLFEYFSETQRNKGNFPGRFSGRQFSNSRSEMNVSTLELGDSALYLCASSLGQGASGNTIYFGEGSWLTVV.

V usage is TRBV7-2 and J usage is TRBJ2-2, with 11 bases lining up with TRBD1. Germline lookup yields CDR1 SGHTA and CDR2 FQGNSA. V lost 5 bases and J lost 6; bases outside the gene matches: 11. The CDR3 runs 17 residues. CDR3 residues: CASSPRTGGVVAGELFF. For the CDR3, the DNA is TGTGCCAGCAGCCCGAGGACAGGGGGCGTGGTGGCCGGGGAGCTGTTTTTT.

V gene TRBV18 combines with J gene TRBJ1-2; 9 bases map to TRBD1. The V segment lost 3 bases and the J segment 6 bases; nucleotides outside the gene matches: 5. The V gene's germline CDR1 is KGHSH and CDR2 LQKENI. The CDR3 contains 14 residues. CDR3 residues: CASSPGTGNDGYTF. Here the CDR3 DNA reads TGTGCCAGCTCACCTGGGACAGGGAACGATGGCTACACCTTC.

J is TRBJ2-7 and V is TRBV7-2, with a weak D call TRBD1 (5 bases). This CDR3 comprises 14 residues. V lost 1 base to trimming and J lost 2 bases, with 9 bases between them. Germline V lookup: CDR1 SGHTA, CDR2 FQGNSA. CDR3 coding DNA: TGTGCCAGCAGCTTAGGCAGGGTAGCCTACGAGCAGTACTTC. Translating it yields CASSLGRVAYEQYF.

The V and J genes are TRBV5-1 and TRBJ2-3; D is unresolved. The CDR3 consists of 12 residues. The ends were cut back, 1 base at V and 6 bases at J, with 6 bases in the middle. The germline V gene has CDR1 SGHRS and CDR2 YFSETQ. In nucleotides, the CDR3 is TGCGCCAGCAGCTTGTTCAGGGATACGCAGTATTTT. It specifies CASSLFRDTQYF.

The V and J genes are TRBV4-1 and TRBJ2-1; 7 bases line up with TRBD2. With 4 bases clipped from V and 2 bases from J, the junction kept 8 bases outside the gene matches. The CDR3 is made up of 16 amino acids. Germline CDR1 is MGHRA and CDR2 is YSYEKL. Here the CDR3 reads CASSPATGTTYNEQFF. CDR3 DNA sequence: TGCGCCAGCAGCCCCGCCACCGGGACTACCTACAATGAGCAGTTCTTC.

The V call is TRBV9, the J call TRBJ2-1, with 14 bases identical to TRBD2. CDR1 SGDLS and CDR2 YYNGEE come from the germline V gene. J gave up 4 bases and V 4 bases, and 7 bases lay outside the gene matches. This CDR3 region has 17 residues. CDR3 sequence reads: CASSPLGLAGGYNEQFF. CDR3 coding DNA: TGTGCCAGCAGCCCACTTGGACTAGCGGGAGGATACAATGAGCAGTTCTTC.

This rearrangement joins TRBV14 to TRBJ2-7; D gene unclear. Germline V gene lookup returns CDR1 SGHDN and CDR2 FVKESK. The CDR3 spans 16 residues. Trimming took off 1 base at V and 4 bases at J, with 17 bases between the two ends. This CDR3 is CASSQVTGSGGYEQYF. CDR3 in DNA: TGTGCCAGCAGCCAAGTTACCGGCTCCGGCGGATACGAGCAGTACTTC.

DNA of the CDR3: TGTGCCAGCAGAAAGTGGGAGGGGGAGGGCTACACCTTC. It encodes CASRKWEGEGYTF. J is TRBJ1-2 and V is TRBV27, with TRBD1 as a possible D gene (6 bases). The CDR3 consists of 13 residues. The V end was cut by 6 bases, the J end by 8 bases, with 16 bases between. CDR1 and CDR2 from the germline V gene are MNHEY and SMNVEV (reference sequence).

The chain combines TRBV30 with TRBJ1-2, with D uncertain. In germline, CDR1 is GTSNPN, CDR2 SVGIG (reference sequence). Trimming took off 1 base at V and 2 bases at J, with 5 bases between the two ends. The CDR3 totals 12 residues. CDR3 amino acids: CAWSEANYGYTF. The DNA for the CDR3 is TGTGCCTGGAGTGAAGCAAACTATGGCTACACCTTC.

This chain uses TRBV4-1 with TRBJ2-4; the D gene is possibly TRBD2 (8 bases). Germline V gene lookup returns CDR1 MGHRA and CDR2 YSYEKL. The CDR3 is 20 amino acids. The V gene lost 0 bases and the J gene lost 2 bases, with 23 bases spanning the gap. The CDR3 spells CASSQDREGAGRATKNIQYF. CDR3 DNA sequence: TGCGCCAGCAGCCAAGATCGAGAGGGGGCCGGGAGGGCCACCAAAAACATTCAGTACTTC.

This clone has a single count. Distinct nucleotide sequences in the sample also encode this CDR3. This chain uses TRBV19 with TRBJ2-2, with 15 nucleotides matching TRBD2. CDR3 length equals 16 residues. CDR1 and CDR2 from the germline V gene are LNHDA and SQIVND (reference sequence). The trim removed 6 bases at V and 6 bases at J, leaving 5 bases unmatched. CDR3 nucleotides: TGTGCCAGTAGCCTAGGACTAGCGGGAGGGCCCGGGGAGCTGTTTTTT. Translated: CASSLGLAGGPGELFF.

This rearrangement joins TRBV10-3 to TRBJ1-1, with D tentatively TRBD1 (5 bases). Between the trimmed V and J ends, which lost 4 bases and 4 bases, there was a span of 7 bases. CDR1 ENHRY and CDR2 SYGVKD come from the germline V gene. There are 12 residues in the CDR3. This CDR3 reads CAISAGSTEAFF. CDR3 nucleotides: TGTGCCATCAGTGCAGGGAGCACTGAAGCTTTCTTT.

The chain is built from TRBV10-3 and TRBJ1-5, with TRBD1 matching 10 bases. V trimming: 6 bases; J trimming: 7 bases; junction bases outside the gene matches: 3. Germline assignment: CDR1 ENHRY and CDR2 SYGVKD. The CDR3 has 13 residues. Here the CDR3 reads CAIRPGQGQPQHF. As DNA, the CDR3 is TGTGCCATCAGACCGGGACAGGGGCAGCCCCAGCATTTT.

V is TRBV4-1 and J is TRBJ1-3; TRBD1 is a possible D gene (6 bases). The CDR3 sequence is 15 residues long. Trimming took off 4 bases at V and 2 bases at J, with 12 bases between the two ends. The germline gives CDR1 MGHRA, CDR2 YSYEKL. This CDR3 reads CASSRVTGTGNTIYF. CDR3 bases: TGCGCCAGCAGCCGCGTGACAGGCACTGGAAACACCATATATTTT.

The rearrangement joins TRBV7-2 to TRBJ1-5; 10 nucleotides match TRBD1. The junction had 2 bases not matched to a gene; V was cut back by 5 bases and J by 1 base. The CDR3 consists of 15 residues. The germline V gene has CDR1 SGHTA and CDR2 FQGNSA. CDR3: CASSRQGASNQPQHF. For the CDR3, the DNA is TGTGCCAGCAGCAGACAGGGGGCGAGCAATCAGCCCCAGCATTTT.

The V and J genes are TRBV7-2 and TRBJ1-3; D gene ambiguous. Germline lookup yields CDR1 SGHTA and CDR2 FQGNSA. There are 15 residues in the CDR3. With 2 bases removed from V and 8 bases from J, the gap between germline ends came to 16 bases. The CDR3 bases are TGTGCCAGCAGCTTAAGCGCCACCTTCTTAGACACCATATATTTT. Protein product: CASSLSATFLDTIYF.

The CDR3 DNA reads TGTGCCAGCAGCCAGGGGGGTCGAGCCAAAAACATTCAGTACTTC. Translation gives CASSQGGRAKNIQYF. J is TRBJ2-4 and V is TRBV14, with a tentative D call TRBD2 (6 bases). Germline values: CDR1 SGHDN, CDR2 FVKESK. The CDR3 covers 15 residues. V lost 3 bases to trimming and J lost 0 bases, with 9 bases between them.

J is TRBJ1-2 and V is TRBV6-6, with D tentatively TRBD1 (6 bases). This CDR3 region has 14 residues. The V gene's germline CDR1 is MNHNY and CDR2 SVGAGI (reference sequence). V was trimmed by 2 bases and J by 4 bases, leaving 11 bases between them. The CDR3 nucleotides read TGTGCCAGCAGTTACAACAGGGACATCTATGGCTACACCTTC. Translation gives CASSYNRDIYGYTF.

This clone was seen just once. This sequence joins TRBV9 and TRBJ2-3; possible D gene TRBD2, 6 bases. There are 17 residues in the CDR3. Germline loops: CDR1 SGDLS, CDR2 YYNGEE. V was clipped by 3 bases and J by 1 base, with 18 bases between them. The CDR3 is CASSATARGSGTDTQYF. The CDR3 DNA sequence: TGTGCCAGCAGCGCAACCGCACGGGGGTCGGGCACAGATACGCAGTATTTT.

This chain connects TRBV10-3 to TRBJ2-3; D is possibly TRBD2 (5 bases). V lost 4 bases and J 2 bases, leaving 10 bases between the germline ends. This CDR3 region has 14 residues. CDR1 is ENHRY, CDR2 SYGVKD, per germline. The CDR3 DNA is TGTGCCATCAGTGGGAGGAGCCCCACAGATACGCAGTATTTT. Protein: CAISGRSPTDTQYF.

V and J are TRBV30 and TRBJ2-1; no clear D. The germline V gene has CDR1 GTSNPN and CDR2 SVGIG (reference sequence). The length of the CDR3 is 12 residues. The V end was cut by 2 bases, the J end by 8 bases, with 10 bases between. In DNA, the CDR3 is TGTGCCTGGAGTTTAGTAGACGATGAGCAGTTCTTC. The encoded protein is CAWSLVDDEQFF.

The chain uses TRBV10-3 and TRBJ1-3, with 10 bases fitting TRBD1. Germline trimming cut 6 bases from V and 0 bases from J; bases unmatched to any gene: 8. Germline V gene lookup returns CDR1 ENHRY and CDR2 SYGVKD. The CDR3 runs to 17 residues. The CDR3 reads CAISGQGVNSSGNTIYF. The DNA for the CDR3 is TGTGCCATCAGCGGACAGGGGGTGAATAGCTCTGGAAACACCATATATTTT.

This chain joins TRBV9 and TRBJ1-1, with a weak D call TRBD1 (5 bases). The germline V and J ends were trimmed by 1 base and 7 bases, with 11 bases remaining between them. The length of the CDR3 is 13 residues. Germline CDR1 and CDR2: SGDLS and YYNGEE. The CDR3 DNA reads as TGTGCCAGCAGCGTATTTCCAGGGATTGAAGCTTTCTTT. This codes for CASSVFPGIEAFF.

J is TRBJ1-2 and V is TRBV28; D might be TRBD1 (5 bases). The CDR3 runs to 15 residues. CDR1 is MDHEN and CDR2 is SYDVKM in the germline V gene. Deletions cut 4 bases from V and 2 bases from J, with 14 bases between. The CDR3 spells CASSSPHWGNYGYTF. In DNA form, the CDR3 reads TGTGCCAGCAGTTCCCCCCACTGGGGGAACTATGGCTACACCTTC.

The genes are TRBV5-8 and TRBJ1-4; no firm D call. The CDR3 loop spans 16 amino acids. Between the trimmed V and J ends, which lost 2 bases and 2 bases, there was a span of 13 bases. Germline V gene lookup returns CDR1 SGHTS and CDR2 YDEGEE. The CDR3 sequence: CASSFGRGGTNEKLFF. The CDR3 DNA follows: TGTGCCAGCAGCTTTGGACGGGGAGGGACTAATGAAAAACTGTTTTTT.